The text below deals with one T cell receptor beta chain. The data were obtained in a study of blood T cell repertoires in COVID-19. Study at large: Both acute and convalescent COVID-19 samples were obtained from the United States, Italy and Spain.

The CDR3 is made up of 15 amino acids. The germline V gene encodes CDR1 LNHNV and CDR2 YYDKDF (reference sequence). Trimming shortened V by 3 bases and J by 2 bases, and 8 bases separated the two germline ends. Followed over time, Seattle patients had been enrolled while infection was active. In the original analysis: Scientists estimated how many nucleated cells there were by amplifying reference gene primers. The method was immunoSEQ multiplex PCR; TCRdb's version includes in-frame clones alone and lacks a portion of them. V and J calls and clone size are as listed in that table; D and trimming were resolved from the DNA. The sample shows about 350,000 clones, around 90% of them seen only once.

The sequenced material came from peripheral blood. The TCR sequence derives from a woman aged 55-69 years with COVID-19, enrolled during active disease. The chain links TRBV15 to TRBJ1-6, with a possible D match to TRBD1 (5 bases). The CDR3 region has the DNA TGTGCCACCAGCAGGGCAGGGACCTATAATTCACCCCTCCACTTT. Translating it yields CATSRAGTYNSPLHF.